The source of this T cell receptor beta chain is a study of T cell responses to AZD1222 COVID-19 vaccine. Only in-frame clones appear in the TCRdb table, and some are missing; sequencing was by immunoSEQ multiplex PCR. Altogether 90,000 to 150,000 clones are present, 87% being singletons, with the ten largest covering 2.5% to 3%. V was shortened by 0 bases and J by 4 bases, with 10 bases between the two germline ends. The CDR3 contains 14 residues. Germline V gives CDR1 SGDLS, CDR2 YYNGEE. This clonotype was obtained from an adult who received the AZD1222 COVID-19 vaccine. The sample in question was peripheral blood, obtained 28 days after the second AZD1222 dose. The chain carries TRBV9 and TRBJ1-2; D not resolved. The CDR3 DNA reads as TGTGCCAGCAGCGTAGCCGGATTATCCTATGGCTACACCTTC. Its translation is CASSVAGLSYGYTF.